This T cell receptor beta chain emerged from a study of blood T cell repertoires in COVID-19. Turning to the study itself: Specimens from acute and convalescent COVID-19 originated in the United States, Italy and Spain. T cells, B-cell-depleted T cells, or PBMCs provided the cDNA or gDNA that served as material.

From germline, CDR1 is SGHRS and CDR2 YFSETQ. V dropped 7 bases and J dropped 0 bases, with 10 bases sitting between them. CDR3 length: 14 amino acids. In the authors' workflow: Reference gene primer amplification gave estimated nucleated cell counts. Sequencing used immunoSEQ multiplex PCR; TCRdb keeps in-frame clones, though not all of them. The D gene and trimming were derived from the DNA, and the V and J assignments and clone size from that table. The data show about 250,000 clones, approximately 84% seen once. The origin of this receptor is a woman aged 80 or over with acute or convalescent COVID-19. The sample was peripheral blood. This chain links TRBV5-1 with TRBJ2-2; a weak D match, TRBD2 (6 bases). CDR3 region: CASQSGPNTGELFF. The CDR3 bases are TGCGCCAGCCAGAGCGGGCCGAACACCGGGGAGCTGTTTTTT. Combining the CDR3 with reference TRBV5-1 and TRBJ2-2 gives the whole variable domain KAGVTQTPRYLIKTRGQQVTLSCSPISGHRSVSWYQQTPGQGLQFLFEYFSETQRNKGNFPGRFSGRQFSNSRSEMNVSTLELGDSALYLCASQSGPNTGELFFGEGSRLTVL.